This T cell receptor (beta chain) was captured in a study of cytomegalovirus exposure and HLA in healthy donors. Regarding the study as a whole: In vitro assays verified that three CMV-associated chains recognized CMV antigens specifically. It was 164 TCR beta chains that were listed as cytomegalovirus-associated. The dataset shows that most TCR sequences were rare, while some public TCRs occurred in many donors.

Of note for this clone: Its antigen is unknown.

CDR1 and CDR2 (germline): LGHNA, YSLEER. V was pared by 0 bases and J by 1 base, with 1 base of the junction left unmatched. The CDR3 consists of 16 residues. With 60 Vbeta and 13 Jbeta primers, the PCR was carried out. TCRdb's table, derived via immunoSEQ multiplex PCR, lists solely in-frame clones and lacks some. The table shows over 130,000 clones, with around three fifths occurring only once. The chain combines TRBV4-3 with TRBJ2-3, with 10 bases aligning to TRBD2. Sequenced material: PBMCs. This TCR was sampled from a male donor in good health and CMV-seronegative. CDR3 in amino acids: CASSQDTSGGTDTQYF. For the CDR3, the DNA is TGCGCCAGCAGCCAAGATACTAGCGGGGGCACAGATACGCAGTATTTT.